The following is a T cell receptor (beta chain) sequence with its context. Data came from immunoSEQ multiplex PCR; TCRdb stores just in-frame clones and leaves some out. Among approximately 97,000 clones listed, 87% were seen once. The data originate from a study of blood T cell repertoires in COVID-19. The germline gives CDR1 MNHEY, CDR2 SVGAGI. The CDR3 extends over 16 amino acids. Trimming removed 2 bases from V and 0 bases from J, with 11 bases in between. The TCR sequence derives from a man between 45 and 60 years old with active COVID-19. The sequenced material came from peripheral blood. The J gene is TRBJ1-3, the V gene TRBV6-5; D gene ambiguous. The CDR3: CASSYGQSSSGNTIYF. The CDR3 DNA reads TGTGCCAGCAGTTACGGGCAGTCGAGCTCTGGAAACACCATATATTTT.